The 13 T cell receptor beta chains below all came from one sample that was sequenced in a study of beta chain features in type 1 diabetes. The investigators reverse transcribed all of the isolated RNA, so they sequenced expressed TCRB transcripts. Here immunoSEQ multiplex PCR was the method, and the copy in TCRdb shows in-frame clones only, minus some. There are hundreds of thousands of clones in the sample; about 15% occur only once, and 0.03% to 0.04% lies in the top ten. Sequenced sample: naive CD4+ T cells from blood. These receptor sequences come from a young man in good health.

This clone was counted between two and nine times. This chain connects TRBV5-4 to TRBJ2-7, with D uncertain. V was trimmed by 8 bases and J by 0 bases, leaving 12 bases between them. The CDR3 loop spans 13 amino acids. CDR1 is SGHNT and CDR2 is YYREEE in the germline V gene (reference sequence). CDR3 in amino acids: CARGSISSYEQYV. The DNA for the CDR3 is TGTGCCAGGGGGTCGATTAGCTCCTACGAGCAGTACGTC.

This clone was detected a few times. The chain is built from TRBV5-4 and TRBJ2-3; TRBD1 agrees at 7 bases. CDR1 SGHNT and CDR2 YYREEE come from the germline V gene (reference sequence). After removal of 3 bases from V and 3 bases from J, the junction contained 4 bases not matched to a gene. This CDR3 is built from 14 residues. CDR3 nucleotide sequence: TGTGCCAGCAGCTCCGGGACAGAGACAGATACGCAGTATTTT. Amino acid sequence: CASSSGTETDTQYF.

The chain carries TRBV7-7 and TRBJ2-1; no definite D call. V lost 3 bases and J lost 6, with 12 bases in between. Germline CDR1 reads SSHAT; CDR2 reads FNYEAQ (reference sequence). The CDR3 totals 14 residues. This CDR3 is CASSLSPAINEQFF. In nucleotides, the CDR3 is TGTGCCAGCAGCTTGTCCCCGGCCATCAATGAGCAGTTCTTC. The full variable domain, completed using reference TRBV7-7 and TRBJ2-1, is GAGVSQSPRYKVTKRGQDVTLRCDPISSHATLYWYQQALGQGPEFLTYFNYEAQPDKSGLPSDRFSAERPEGSISTLTIQRTEQRDSAMYRCASSLSPAINEQFFGPGTRLTVL.

This clone was seen only a few times. The chain combines TRBV2 with TRBJ2-4, with 8 bases fitting TRBD1. The J segment lost 8 bases and the V segment lost 6 bases, leaving 9 bases of the junction unmatched. The CDR3 length is 14 residues. The germline gives CDR1 SNHLY, CDR2 FYNNEI. CDR3 amino acids: CASSRQGANDIQYF. The CDR3 region has the DNA TGTGCCAGCAGCAGGCAGGGGGCTAATGACATTCAGTACTTC. The full variable domain, rest sourced from reference TRBV2 and TRBJ2-4, is EPEVTQTPSHQVTQMGQEVILRCVPISNHLYFYWYRQILGQKVEFLVSFYNNEISEKSEIFDDQFSVERPDGSNFTLKIRSTKLEDSAMYFCASSRQGANDIQYFGAGTRLSVL.

Of note for this clone: Other DNA variants within this sample encode the same CDR3. The rearrangement joins TRBV18 to TRBJ2-3, with 7 bases aligning to TRBD2. This CDR3 spans 15 amino acids. CDR1 is KGHSH and CDR2 is LQKENI in the germline V gene. With 3 bases clipped from V and 0 bases from J, the junction kept 3 bases outside the gene matches. The CDR3 region is CASSPLAGSTDTQYF. The CDR3 bases are TGTGCCAGCTCACCTTTAGCGGGCAGCACAGATACGCAGTATTTT.

Only a few counts were recorded for this clone. The V and J genes are TRBV9 and TRBJ2-7; 7 bases map to TRBD1. The germline gives CDR1 SGDLS, CDR2 YYNGEE. V lost 0 bases, J lost 3 bases, and 6 bases stayed unmatched. The CDR3 runs 15 residues. In nucleotides, the CDR3 is TGTGCCAGCAGCGTAGCCCCGGACAGGAACTACGAGCAGTACTTC. Translating gives CASSVAPDRNYEQYF.

The chain uses TRBV19 and TRBJ2-7, with D perhaps assigned TRBD1 or TRBD2 (5 bases each). Germline loops: CDR1 LNHDA, CDR2 SQIVND (reference sequence). This CDR3 spans 14 amino acids. Trimming pared 1 base from V and 2 bases from J, leaving 9 bases between. The CDR3 nucleotides are TGTGCCAGTAGTATAGGACTGGGACCCTACGAGCAGTACTTC. Its translation is CASSIGLGPYEQYF.

This clone was recorded many times. The chain links TRBV30 to TRBJ2-7; D may match TRBD1 or TRBD2 (6 bases each). Looked up from germline, CDR1 is GTSNPN and CDR2 is SVGIG (reference sequence). Trimming took 0 bases from V and 3 from J, leaving 9 bases between them. The CDR3 is made up of 13 amino acids. The CDR3 reads CAWSVGGNYEQYV. The CDR3 coding sequence is TGTGCCTGGAGTGTAGGGGGGAACTACGAGCAGTACGTC.

The gene calls are TRBV6-5 and TRBJ2-1; no definite D call. This CDR3 has 11 amino acids. The V gene's germline CDR1 is MNHEY and CDR2 SVGAGI. V gave up 4 bases and J gave up 9 bases, with 7 bases separating them. In DNA form, the CDR3 reads TGTGCCAGCAGTTCCTTGGGTGAGCAGTTCTTC. Its translation: CASSSLGEQFF.

This clone was observed a few times. This chain uses TRBV7-9 with TRBJ2-1; 8 nucleotides align to TRBD2. V lost 11 bases to trimming and J lost 9 bases; unmatched junction nucleotides: 15. In germline, CDR1 is SEHNR, CDR2 FQNEAQ (reference sequence). The CDR3 runs to 14 residues. CDR3 in DNA: TGTGCCGGGACCTCCGGGACTAGTGTTGGTGAGCAGTTCTTC. It yields the protein CAGTSGTSVGEQFF.

The V and J genes are TRBV7-8 and TRBJ2-5; 8 bases fit TRBD2. CDR1 is SGHVS and CDR2 is FQNEAQ in the germline V gene. The J segment lost 7 bases and the V segment lost 0 bases, leaving 10 bases of the junction unmatched. The CDR3 has 16 amino acids. The CDR3 nucleotides are TGTGCCAGCAGCTTAGCTACACCGGGGGGGGATGTGACCCAGTACTTC. Residues: CASSLATPGGDVTQYF.

This chain joins TRBV7-2 and TRBJ1-2, with D possibly being TRBD1 (6 bases). The CDR3 is 15 amino acids. Trimming removed 1 base from V and 5 bases from J, with 14 bases in between. Germline values: CDR1 SGHTA, CDR2 FQGNSA. The CDR3 spells CASSLDRARMYGYTF. The CDR3, as DNA: TGTGCCAGCAGCTTAGACAGGGCGCGAATGTATGGCTACACCTTC.

To note about this clone: In the same sample, other DNA sequences code for this CDR3. The V gene is TRBV20-1, the J gene TRBJ2-7; D ambiguous. The germline V gene has CDR1 DFQATT and CDR2 SNEGSKA (reference sequence). V lost 3 bases and J lost 3, with 6 bases in between. The CDR3 sequence is 11 residues long. In DNA form, the CDR3 reads TGCAGTGCTAGTCGCGGCTACGAGCAGTACTTC. This codes for CSASRGYEQYF.